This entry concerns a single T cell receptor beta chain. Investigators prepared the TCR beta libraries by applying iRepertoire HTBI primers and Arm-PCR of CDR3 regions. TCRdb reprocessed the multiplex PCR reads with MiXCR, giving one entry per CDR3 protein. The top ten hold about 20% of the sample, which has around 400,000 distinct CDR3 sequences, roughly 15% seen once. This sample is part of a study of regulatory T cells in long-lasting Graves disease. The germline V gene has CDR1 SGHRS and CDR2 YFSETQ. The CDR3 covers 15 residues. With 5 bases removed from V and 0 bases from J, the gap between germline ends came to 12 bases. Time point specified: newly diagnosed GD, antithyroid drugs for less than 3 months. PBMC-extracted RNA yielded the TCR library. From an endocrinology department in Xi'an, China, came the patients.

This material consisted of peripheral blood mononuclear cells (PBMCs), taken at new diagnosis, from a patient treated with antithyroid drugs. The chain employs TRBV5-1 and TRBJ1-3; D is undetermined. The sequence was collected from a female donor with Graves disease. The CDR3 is CASRSTGSSGNTIYF. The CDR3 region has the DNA TGCGCCAGCAGATCCACTGGGAGCTCTGGAAACACCATATATTTT.